The 18 T cell receptor beta chains given below trace back to one sample, sequenced in a study of beta chain features in type 1 diabetes. What was sequenced were expressed TCRB transcripts, since all of the isolated RNA had been reverse transcribed. The repertoire was sequenced with immunoSEQ multiplex PCR; TCRdb's copy has only in-frame clones and lacks some. The sample contains hundreds of thousands of clones, approximately 9.9% of which appear only once. Sequencing was performed on naive CD4+ T cells from blood. The receptors come from a woman aged 25 to 39 in good health.

This clone was observed a handful of times. The J gene is TRBJ2-7, the V gene TRBV7-3, with D possibly matching TRBD2 (6 bases). This CDR3 has 13 amino acids. Germline CDR1 and CDR2: SGHTA and FQGTGA. Deletions cut 6 bases from V and 0 bases from J, with 9 bases between. CDR3 residues: CASSAGTSYEQYF. The CDR3 DNA sequence: TGTGCCAGCAGTGCGGGGACCTCCTACGAGCAGTACTTC.

This clone has just a few counts. The V gene is TRBV5-6, the J gene TRBJ1-1; maybe TRBD1 (5 bases). The CDR3 covers 14 residues. V shed 1 base and J shed 4 bases, with 11 bases lying between them. Germline V gene data show CDR1 as SGHDT and CDR2 as YYEEEE. The CDR3 nucleotides are TGTGCCAGCAGCTTGATAGGGGTGGGCACTGAAGCTTTCTTT. Protein product: CASSLIGVGTEAFF.

The chain has TRBV11-1 and TRBJ2-7; 9 positions match TRBD1. The CDR3 loop spans 12 amino acids. J lost 5 bases, V lost 10 bases, and 6 bases had no gene match. Germline V gene data show CDR1 as SGHAT and CDR2 as FQDESV (reference sequence). CDR3 region: CATRQGGNEQYF. The CDR3 DNA reads as TGTGCCACCCGACAGGGGGGGAACGAGCAGTACTTC.

In its sample, this clone was seen a few times. V usage is TRBV25-1 and J usage is TRBJ2-1; no firm D call. Germline V gene lookup returns CDR1 MGHDK and CDR2 SYGVNS. The V and J ends lost 6 bases and 0 bases respectively, with 12 bases between them. CDR3 length: 15 amino acids. The CDR3 protein is CASRKEPFSYNEQFF. CDR3 nucleotide sequence: TGTGCCAGCAGGAAGGAGCCATTCTCCTACAATGAGCAGTTCTTC.

This clone occurred a few times. J is TRBJ2-1 and V is TRBV28, with D possibly matching TRBD1 (5 bases). The V gene's germline CDR1 is MDHEN and CDR2 SYDVKM. This CDR3 has 14 residues. V was clipped by 1 base and J by 4 bases, with 8 bases between them. The CDR3 nucleotides are TGTGCCAGCAGTTTATATGACAGTTACAATGAGCAGTTCTTC. Protein: CASSLYDSYNEQFF.

In the case of this clone: At one boundary the junction diverges from the germline segment, which might be a read error. The rearrangement uses TRBV7-7 and TRBJ2-7; D not certain. Germline V CDR1 and CDR2: SSHAT, FNYEAQ (reference sequence). This CDR3 comprises 15 residues. As DNA, the CDR3 is TGTGCTAGCAGCCCAGGTGGATCAAAGTCTTACGAGCAGTACTTC. Encoded protein: CASSPGGSKSYEQYF.

The chain combines TRBV25-1 with TRBJ1-2; 8 bases are shared with TRBD1. The CDR3 length is 16 residues. The J segment lost 4 bases and the V segment lost 3 bases, leaving 10 bases of the junction unmatched. Germline CDR1 MGHDK, CDR2 SYGVNS. CDR3: CASSEVDRAGSYGYTF. CDR3 DNA: TGTGCCAGCAGTGAGGTGGACAGGGCGGGTAGCTATGGCTACACCTTC.

This chain links TRBV18 with TRBJ1-2, with a tentative D call TRBD1 (5 bases). The V and J ends lost 4 bases and 7 bases respectively, with 10 bases between them. Per the germline V gene, CDR1 is KGHSH and CDR2 is LQKENI. The CDR3 runs to 12 residues. For the CDR3, the DNA is TGTGCCAGCTCACTTCAGGGAGGTGGCTACACCTTC. It yields the protein CASSLQGGGYTF. Based on the CDR3 plus reference TRBV18 and TRBJ1-2, the full variable domain is NAGVMQNPRHLVRRRGQEARLRCSPMKGHSHVYWYRQLPEEGLKFMVYLQKENIIDESGMPKERFSAEFPKEGPSILRIQQVVRGDSAAYFCASSLQGGGYTFGSGTRLTVV.

CDR3 amino acids: CASSYQQGGTGELFF. The CDR3, as DNA: TGTGCCAGCAGTTATCAACAGGGGGGCACCGGGGAGCTGTTTTTT. The genes are TRBV6-5 and TRBJ2-2, with 8 positions matching TRBD1. CDR3 length equals 15 residues. V gave up 3 bases and J gave up 4 bases; unmatched junction bases: 4. Germline V gene data show CDR1 as MNHEY and CDR2 as SVGAGI.

This clone has more than one count but fewer than ten. This rearrangement joins TRBV28 to TRBJ2-7; 10 bases map to TRBD2. V lost 4 bases, J lost 4 bases, and 1 base stayed unmatched. This CDR3 region has 13 residues. CDR1 is MDHEN and CDR2 is SYDVKM in the germline V gene. In DNA form, the CDR3 reads TGTGCCAGCAGTTGGACTAGCGGTTACGAGCAGTACTTC. This gives the protein CASSWTSGYEQYF.

This clone was seen more than once but under ten times. The rearrangement uses TRBV30 and TRBJ2-7; 7 positions agree with TRBD1. Germline CDR1 and CDR2: GTSNPN and SVGIG (reference sequence). With V trimmed by 2 bases and J by 6 bases, 4 bases remained unmatched. CDR3 size: 12 residues. CDR3 in DNA: TGTGCCTGGAGTTCAACAGGGGCCGAGCAGTACTTC. This gives the protein CAWSSTGAEQYF.

This clone was observed a handful of times. The gene calls are TRBV28 and TRBJ2-3, with D possibly matching TRBD1 (6 bases). There are 15 residues in the CDR3. The V and J ends lost 6 bases and 1 base respectively, with 14 bases between them. CDR1 is MDHEN, CDR2 SYDVKM, per germline. The chain's CDR3 is CASSRTGSGTDTQYF. The CDR3 DNA is TGTGCCAGCAGCCGCACAGGGAGCGGCACAGATACGCAGTATTTT. The full variable domain, completed using reference TRBV28 and TRBJ2-3, is DVKVTQSSRYLVKRTGEKVFLECVQDMDHENMFWYRQDPGLGLRLIYFSYDVKMKEKGDIPEGYSVSREKKERFSLILESASTNQTSMYLCASSRTGSGTDTQYFGPGTRLTVL.

The J gene is TRBJ1-5, the V gene TRBV28; 7 nucleotides agree with TRBD1. The CDR3 loop spans 15 amino acids. With 5 bases clipped from V and 4 bases from J, the junction kept 8 bases outside the gene matches. Germline V lookup: CDR1 MDHEN, CDR2 SYDVKM. CDR3: CASSMGTAENQPQHF. CDR3 nucleotide sequence: TGTGCCAGCAGTATGGGGACAGCCGAAAATCAGCCCCAGCATTTT.

This clone came up a few times. The rearrangement links TRBV27 to TRBJ1-2; perhaps TRBD1 as D (5 bases). The CDR3 runs to 13 residues. Germline V gene lookup returns CDR1 MNHEY and CDR2 SMNVEV (reference sequence). V lost 3 bases to trimming and J lost 8 bases, with 13 bases between them. CDR3 protein: CASSFDRLGGYTF. CDR3 DNA: TGTGCCAGCAGTTTCGACAGACTAGGGGGCTACACCTTC.

A few counts support this clone. V is TRBV30 and J is TRBJ2-3, with 8 bases that match TRBD2. Germline V CDR1 and CDR2: GTSNPN, SVGIG (reference sequence). The CDR3 covers 15 residues. V trimming: 1 base; J trimming: 1 base; junction bases outside the gene matches: 4. For the CDR3, the DNA is TGTGCCTGGAGTGAGGGGACTAGAGGCACAGATACGCAGTATTTT. As protein: CAWSEGTRGTDTQYF.

The chain is built from TRBV29-1 and TRBJ2-7, with 9 bases that match TRBD2. Per the germline V gene, CDR1 is SQVTM and CDR2 is ANQGSEA. J lost 5 bases, V lost 3 bases, and 5 bases had no gene match. CDR3 length equals 13 residues. CDR3 nucleotide sequence: TGCAGCGTTGAGGGCGGGAGGGACGACGAGCAGTACTTC. Amino acids: CSVEGGRDDEQYF.

The V and J genes are TRBV5-1 and TRBJ2-5; possibly TRBD2 for D (6 bases). This CDR3 spans 15 amino acids. Germline CDR1 is SGHRS and CDR2 is YFSETQ. V lost 0 bases and J lost 1, with 10 bases in between. The CDR3 DNA reads as TGCGCCAGCAGCTTGGGTCGGGGGTCCCAAGAGACCCAGTACTTC. This gives the protein CASSLGRGSQETQYF.

The chain links TRBV28 to TRBJ2-7; perhaps TRBD2 as D (7 bases). CDR1 and CDR2 from the germline V gene are MDHEN and SYDVKM. V was clipped by 8 bases and J by 1 base, with 15 bases between them. The CDR3 spans 14 residues. CDR3 loop: CASLRAGASYEQYF. For the CDR3, the DNA is TGTGCCAGCCTACGGGCGGGGGCTTCCTACGAGCAGTACTTC.